This T cell receptor (beta chain) was obtained from a study of blood T cells in healthy people across ages. The J segment lost 4 bases and the V segment lost 4 bases, leaving 6 bases of the junction unmatched. This CDR3 has 15 residues. Germline lookup yields CDR1 SGHRS and CDR2 YFSETQ. This clonotype has a handful of counts. Total RNA, at least 5.5 micrograms per sample, came from PBMCs. A second PCR, run for about 6 to 12 cycles, used a sample-barcoded 5' primer plus a J-beta primer mix. Each CDR3 protein gets one entry after TCRdb re-called the 5' RACE reads with MiXCR. The data show around 1,600,000 distinct CDR3 sequences, 35% to 45% seen once.

The V and J genes are TRBV5-1 and TRBJ1-2, with 11 bases that match TRBD1. Sequencing used blood. The sequence derives from a woman between 18 and 30 years old in good health. The CDR3: CASSSGTGGTYGYTF. The CDR3, as DNA: TGCGCCAGCAGCAGTGGGACAGGGGGGACCTATGGCTACACCTTC.